This T cell receptor beta chain emerged from a study of identical twins (dated by TCRdb to the mid-2010s). Turning to the overall study: To test whether fetal clonotypes persist, this study deep-sequenced TCR alpha and beta repertoires from monozygotic twins, from unrelated adults of various ages, and from cord blood. Replicate twin experiments were performed at different times using different library preparation protocols to rule out contamination.

All donors were healthy Caucasians. The twin cohort consisted of three pairs of female monozygotic twins, all aged about 18 to 30 years. CD4+ and CD8+ T cell populations were isolated with positive isolation kits from Invitrogen. The germline V gene supplies CDR1 SGHRS and CDR2 YFSETQ. CDR3 length: 15 amino acids, cysteine to phenylalanine. Only the CDR3 part of the read is kept: 45 bases, read in frame from the first base. Only a few counts were recorded for this clonotype. What this receptor recognizes is not known. One end of the junction varies from germline; a read error may be responsible. Library generation was performed with 5' RACE. Sequencing used an Illumina HiSeq 2000. Template switching added a universal primer binding site, and the final cDNA carried a unique molecular identifier that allowed TCR cDNA molecules to be counted accurately. First-strand cDNA for TCR alpha and beta chains was synthesized from specific primers in the conserved constant-segment region. To control for contamination, every cDNA library carried two barcodes: a SMART-Mk sample barcode plus Illumina barcodes. Two successive PCR steps introduced TruSeq adapter sequences along with Illumina sample barcodes. Sequencing of the TCR alpha and beta cDNA libraries was done on the Illumina HiSeq platform using custom primers. The published analysis was carried out like this. MiGEC processed the raw reads to extract unique molecular identifiers, while MiXCR was used to determine the CDR3 positions. Recombination models were inferred per individual with the repgenHMM and IGoR tools using an EM algorithm. The tcR package in R was used for shared clonotype analysis, with sharing normalized by the product of cloneset sizes. To study raw recombination free of thymic and clonal selection effects, out-of-frame nonproductive sequences were analyzed. Through fastp at Q25 and MiXCR, TCRdb rebuilt clones from the public reads, retaining in-frame beta chains. Each entry is one CDR3 protein sequence, shown with its most common DNA and genes. The V and J calls and clone size come from TCRdb's table, not from the authors' own analysis. In this sample the table shows 400,000 to 550,000 distinct CDR3 sequences, 24% of which occur a single time. The ten largest clones take up roughly 3% of the sample.

Broader findings and caveats from the paper: Abundant cord blood beta clonotypes had fewer insertions, young adult naive repertoires showed a similar but weaker trend, and memory repertoires showed no such trend. Compared with coincidental sharing between unrelated individuals, out-of-frame TCR alpha sequences shared between twins showed an excess of sequences with low generation probability. Because the same donors could not be followed over many years, the conclusions relied on cross-sectional statistical analysis. Invariant T cells such as MAIT and iNKT could partly confound zero-insertion analyses, although diverse VJ usage argued against such confounding for most clonotypes. Recombination models systematically underestimated out-of-frame TCR alpha sharing in monozygotic twins but agreed with sharing between unrelated individuals. Excess twin sharing in beta out-of-frame sequences was weaker because fewer shared sequences lowered the signal-to-noise ratio.

In addition, the sample was reused for a study of T cells expressing NK-cell markers. The second study's authors report: Three sorted T-cell subsets (CD3+CD56+NKG2C+, CD3+CD56+NKG2C- and CD3+CD56-NKG2C+) from roughly 8 donors had their TCR beta-chain repertoires profiled. Seven of the eight sequenced donors were HCMV-seropositive and one was HCMV-seronegative. To restrict sorting to alphabetaTCR-expressing T cells, an anti-gammadeltaTCR antibody was added in several experiments. For six donors, the dominant CD3+CD56+NKG2C+ clonotypes were among the top 10 CD8+ clonotypes and accounted for about 1.0-7.5% of CD8+ T cells. Those dominant clonotypes were again the most abundant among CD3+CD56-NKG2C+ cells in a few donors, at roughly 25-65%. Whether the expanded NKG2C-expressing T cell clones were specific for HCMV antigens was left unclear. Randomly selected healthy volunteers, three men and five women, were used as the eight sequenced donors. HCMV serostatus was determined by detecting HCMV-specific IgG in serum with a commercial ELISA kit. Reads were demultiplexed and grouped by UMI with MIGEC, and clonotypes were assembled and quantified with MiTCR. Only TCR cDNA sequences supported by at least two reads were kept to exclude erroneous sequences. The tcR package was used for downstream repertoire analysis, and clonotypes were matched between fractions using CDR3 nucleotide sequence together with V segment. VDJmatch was used to annotate antigen specificity against VDJdb, with one amino acid substitution allowed in CDR3.

Input material: CD4+ T cells sorted from blood. This receptor was taken from a woman aged 18-29 years in good health. The sequence links TRBV5-1 to TRBJ2-7, with 10 middle bases fitting TRBD1. CDR3 loop: CASSYRDRGSHEQYF. The nucleotides are TGCGCCAGCAGCTACCGGGACAGGGGCTCCCACGAGCAGTACTTC.